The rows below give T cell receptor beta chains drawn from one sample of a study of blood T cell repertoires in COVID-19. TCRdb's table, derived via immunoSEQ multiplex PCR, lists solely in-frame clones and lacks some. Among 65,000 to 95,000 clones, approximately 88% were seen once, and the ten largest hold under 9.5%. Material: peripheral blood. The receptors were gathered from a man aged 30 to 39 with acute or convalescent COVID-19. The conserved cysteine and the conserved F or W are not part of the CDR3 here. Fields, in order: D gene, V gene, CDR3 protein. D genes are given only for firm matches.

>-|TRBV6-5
ASSYARGSLAF
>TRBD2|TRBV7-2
ASSSWGGGQNIQY
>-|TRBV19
ASNTLREPNEKLF
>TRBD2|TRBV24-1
ATSDFPPASGKVETQY
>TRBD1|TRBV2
ASWWGTGRGEQY
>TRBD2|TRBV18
ASSPPSSGYEQY
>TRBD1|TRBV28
ASRDRGREQY
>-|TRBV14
ASSQVCRARGPQH
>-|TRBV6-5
ASSYSPPGSNQPQH
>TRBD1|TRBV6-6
ASRHPGQTYEQY
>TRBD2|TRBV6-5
ASLQREGGEQY
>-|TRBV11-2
ASSRGQRSSSGNTIY
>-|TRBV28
ASSLYSGNTIY
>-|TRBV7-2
ASSLQGYGSNQPQH
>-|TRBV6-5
AARLQLHVNEQF
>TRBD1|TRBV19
ASTATGFHPVPQH
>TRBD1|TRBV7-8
ASSRTGGTEAF
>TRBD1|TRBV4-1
ASSPTRTGGYEPQH
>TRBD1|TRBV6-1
ASSEGGQGDTIY
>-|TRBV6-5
ASSYSRELGNTIY
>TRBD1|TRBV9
ASSSQGAGQPQH
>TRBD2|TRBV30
AWSSSTSHYEQY
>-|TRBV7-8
ASSLGQETEAF
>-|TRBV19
ASSRLDKGKETQY
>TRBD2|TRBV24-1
ATSDPPGLAGGSSYNEQF